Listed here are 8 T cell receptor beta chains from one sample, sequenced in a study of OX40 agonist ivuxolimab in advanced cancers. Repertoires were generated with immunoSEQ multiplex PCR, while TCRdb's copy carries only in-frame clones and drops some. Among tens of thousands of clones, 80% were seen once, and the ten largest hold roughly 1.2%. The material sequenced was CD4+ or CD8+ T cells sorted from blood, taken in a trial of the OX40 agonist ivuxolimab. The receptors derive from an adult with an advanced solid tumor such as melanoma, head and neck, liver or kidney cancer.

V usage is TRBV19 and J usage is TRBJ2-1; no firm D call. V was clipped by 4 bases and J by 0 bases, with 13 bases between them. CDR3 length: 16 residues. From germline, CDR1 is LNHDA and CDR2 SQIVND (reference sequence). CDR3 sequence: CASSRSLASSYNEQFF. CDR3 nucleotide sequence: TGTGCCAGTAGTAGATCGCTTGCGAGCTCCTACAATGAGCAGTTCTTC.

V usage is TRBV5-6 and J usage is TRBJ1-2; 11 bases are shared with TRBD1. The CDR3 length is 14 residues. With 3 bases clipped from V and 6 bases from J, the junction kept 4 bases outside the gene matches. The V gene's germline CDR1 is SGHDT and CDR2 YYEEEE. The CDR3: CASSWGQGVDGYTF. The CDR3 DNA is TGTGCCAGCAGCTGGGGACAGGGGGTTGATGGCTACACCTTC.

For the CDR3, the DNA is TGTGCCTGGAGTGTAGTAGCAGGAGGTGAAAAACTGTTTTTT. Translated: CAWSVVAGGEKLFF. The chain employs TRBV30 and TRBJ1-4; D is unresolved. The CDR3 is 14 amino acids. Trimming removed 0 bases from V and 7 bases from J, with 12 bases in between. Germline V gene data show CDR1 as GTSNPN and CDR2 as SVGIG (reference sequence).

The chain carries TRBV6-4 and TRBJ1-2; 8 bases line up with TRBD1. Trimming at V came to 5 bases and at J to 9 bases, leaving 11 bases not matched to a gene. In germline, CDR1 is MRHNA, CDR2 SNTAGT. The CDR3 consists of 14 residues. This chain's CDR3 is CASSTGQGVGRYTF. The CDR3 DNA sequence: TGTGCCAGCAGTACAGGACAGGGAGTCGGTCGCTACACCTTC.

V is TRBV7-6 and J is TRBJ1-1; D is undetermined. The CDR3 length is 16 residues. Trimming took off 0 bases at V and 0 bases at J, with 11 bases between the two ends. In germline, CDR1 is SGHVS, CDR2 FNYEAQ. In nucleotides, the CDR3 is TGTGCCAGCAGCTTAGCGCTACCACAGATGAACACTGAAGCTTTCTTT. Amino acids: CASSLALPQMNTEAFF.

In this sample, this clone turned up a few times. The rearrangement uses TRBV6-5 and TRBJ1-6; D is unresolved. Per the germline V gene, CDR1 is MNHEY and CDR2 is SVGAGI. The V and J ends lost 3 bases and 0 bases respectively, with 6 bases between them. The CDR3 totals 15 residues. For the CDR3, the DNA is TGTGCCAGCAGTTATGAGAGCTCCTATAATTCACCCCTCCACTTT. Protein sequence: CASSYESSYNSPLHF.

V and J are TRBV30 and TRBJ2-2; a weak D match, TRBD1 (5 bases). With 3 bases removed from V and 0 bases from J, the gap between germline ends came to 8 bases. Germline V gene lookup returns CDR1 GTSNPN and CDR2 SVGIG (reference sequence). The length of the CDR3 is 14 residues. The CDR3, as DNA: TGTGCCTGGAGGCGACAGACGAACACCGGGGAGCTGTTTTTT. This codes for CAWRRQTNTGELFF.

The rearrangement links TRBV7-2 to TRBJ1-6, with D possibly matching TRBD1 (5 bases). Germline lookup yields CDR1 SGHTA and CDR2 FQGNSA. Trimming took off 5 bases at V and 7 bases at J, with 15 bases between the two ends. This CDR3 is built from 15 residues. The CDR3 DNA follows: TGTGCCAGCAGCCCAGGGCCCCTAGGGAATTCACCCCTCCACTTT. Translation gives CASSPGPLGNSPLHF.